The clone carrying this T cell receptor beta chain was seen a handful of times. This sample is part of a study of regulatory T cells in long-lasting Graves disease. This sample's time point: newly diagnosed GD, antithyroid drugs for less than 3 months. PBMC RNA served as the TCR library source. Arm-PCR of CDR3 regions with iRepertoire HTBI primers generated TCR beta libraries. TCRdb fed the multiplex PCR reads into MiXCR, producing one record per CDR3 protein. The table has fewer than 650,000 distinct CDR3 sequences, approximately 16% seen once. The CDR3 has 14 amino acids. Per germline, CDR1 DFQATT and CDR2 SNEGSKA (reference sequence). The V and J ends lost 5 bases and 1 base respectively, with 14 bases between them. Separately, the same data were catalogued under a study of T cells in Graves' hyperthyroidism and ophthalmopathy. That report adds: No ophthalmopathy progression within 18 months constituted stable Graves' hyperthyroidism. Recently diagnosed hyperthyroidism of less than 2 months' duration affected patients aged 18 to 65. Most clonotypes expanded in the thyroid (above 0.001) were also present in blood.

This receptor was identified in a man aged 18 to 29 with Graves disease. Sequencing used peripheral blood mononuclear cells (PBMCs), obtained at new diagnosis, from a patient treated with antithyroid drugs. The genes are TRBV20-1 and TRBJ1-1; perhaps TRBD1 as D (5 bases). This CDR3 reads CSAPSGTGNTEAFF. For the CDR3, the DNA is TGCAGTGCTCCTTCCGGGACGGGGAACACTGAAGCTTTCTTT.